The following is a T cell receptor beta chain sequence with its context. Its recognized antigen is unknown. Base qualities were left out, and no much larger clone turns up one base away. Whole blood was collected in K2EDTA tubes by collaborating institutions according to the institutions' own protocols. For TCRbeta analysis, collaborators shipped samples as frozen whole blood, isolated PBMCs, or DNA extracted from either of those sample types. The data originate from a study of blood T cell repertoires in COVID-19 (dated by TCRdb to 2019 to 2021). A note on the overall study: Samples from collaborators originated in the United States, Italy and Spain and spanned both the acute and convalescent phases of COVID-19. The prospective study material was composed of cDNA or gDNA derived from T cells, B-cell-depleted T cells, or PBMCs. Samples were obtained from the ongoing ImmuneRACE study (first 160 participants) and from 950 to 1,500 subjects provided by 6 global collaborators. HLA class I and class II types, where available, came from metadata supplied by the sample provider rather than from assay-based typing. The repertoires were made available in a free public database intended to serve as a resource for research on the immune response to SARS-CoV-2. A de-identified subject ID, COVID-19 status, age in years and sex were almost always included in the sample metadata. Subjects who had been exposed to COVID-19, were actively infected with it, or had recovered from it provided the deeply sampled blood TCRbeta repertoires that made up the dataset. Findings and caveats that apply to the study as a whole: The quantity of clinical and demographic metadata differed by source and by participant and was supplied without curation.

V loses 4 bases of germline sequence and J loses 6 bases, and the interval between the two ends is 13 bases. CDR1 and CDR2 are read off the germline V gene as SGHRS and YFSETQ. The CDR3 contains 13 residues, cysteine and phenylalanine counted. Of all the DNA, just the CDR3 is kept, 39 bases in frame from base 1. TCRbeta CDR3 regions were amplified from genomic DNA using the immunoSEQ Assay, a bias-controlled multiplex PCR. On the study's bioinformatics: Nucleated cell counts per sample were estimated from amplification of reference gene primers within the assay. To quantify the absolute abundance of each unique TCRbeta CDR3 rearrangement, sequence reads were collapsed and filtered. For each sample, productive Simpson clonality was calculated as the square root of Simpson's diversity index over productive rearrangements. TCRdb mirrors the immuneACCESS table, restricted to in-frame sequences. Some clones are absent from its copies; in checked studies, under half trace to an unresolved V gene, and the reason for the others is unknown. V and J calls and clone size come straight from that table; D and trimming were deduced from the DNA. The sample has approximately 240,000 clones on record, under 90% of them singletons. Together, the top ten hold over 15% of the sample.

This sequence uses TRBV5-1 and TRBJ1-2, with TRBD1 tentatively as D gene (6 bases match). The clonotype was recovered from a woman over 75 with active or convalescent COVID-19. Material: peripheral blood. In nucleotides, the sequence is TGCGCCAGCAGCCAACAGGGAAGTGATGGCTACACCTTC. Its coded protein is CASSQQGSDGYTF.